This TCR beta chain is from a study of follicular helper T cells after annual influenza vaccination. Study background: Sampling occurred days 0, 7 and 28 after each influenza vaccination.

A remark on this clone: Its antigen remains unidentified.

Overall study results and limits: Plasmablast frequency change correlated with clonality change in ICOS+CD38+ cTfh.

Time point specified: 2015-2016 season, 7 days after influenza vaccination. Adults were given seasonal inactivated influenza vaccine, and blood CD4 subsets were sorted before and after vaccination. CDR1 and CDR2 (germline): MNHEY, SMNVEV (reference sequence). This CDR3 comprises 17 residues. Trimming took off 5 bases at V and 7 bases at J, with 24 bases between the two ends. Profiling relied on immunoSEQ multiplex PCR, and the TCRdb table lists in-frame clones only, not all of them. The sample lists 1,200 to 1,500 clones; approximately 80% were seen once. This chain joins TRBV27 and TRBJ2-4; D possibly corresponds to TRBD2 (6 bases). Sequencing was performed on CXCR5+ CD38+ circulating T follicular helper cells from blood, taken 7 days after influenza vaccination. Indicated subset: circulating Tfh, non-naive CD4+CXCR5+PD-1+ (ICOS+CD38+ or ICOS-CD38-). This sequence was found in an adult who received the influenza vaccine. The CDR3 here is CASSTLLRRDFTNIQYF. CDR3 sequence (DNA): TGTGCCAGCAGTACCCTCCTTCGCCGGGACTTTACTAACATTCAGTACTTC.